This is a list of T cell receptor beta chains from one sample in a study of cytomegalovirus exposure and HLA in healthy donors. TCRdb's table, derived via immunoSEQ multiplex PCR, lists solely in-frame clones and lacks some. The top ten clones hold about 1.5% of a sample with roughly 150,000 clones, approximately 78% of them seen once. The sequencing sample was made of PBMCs. These receptors all stem from a male donor in good health and CMV-seronegative. Each CDR3 is given with its conserved first and last residue. A D gene is named only where the DNA matches it firmly. A clone size is listed for some rows: how often the clone was seen (once, few, many), or a class if it is expanded.

j_call: TRBJ2-5
v_call: TRBV5-1
clone_size: .
d_call: .
cdr3_nt: TGCGCCAGCAGCTTGGACCCCGCGCGGGTCCAAGAGACCCAGTACTTC
cdr3_aa: CASSLDPARVQETQYF

j_call: TRBJ2-7
v_call: TRBV9
clone_size: .
d_call: TRBD1
cdr3_nt: TGTGCCAGCAGCGTAGCGGGGACAGGGGGCGAGCAGTACTTC
cdr3_aa: CASSVAGTGGEQYF

j_call: TRBJ1-5
v_call: TRBV10-3
clone_size: .
d_call: .
cdr3_nt: TGTGCCATCTCTAGCGGGAGGGGCACAGATACGCAGCATTTT
cdr3_aa: CAISSGRGTDTQHF

j_call: TRBJ1-5
v_call: TRBV2
clone_size: once
d_call: .
cdr3_nt: TGTGCCAGCAGTGAGAACGAGGCTTCTCAGCCCCAGCATTTT
cdr3_aa: CASSENEASQPQHF

j_call: TRBJ2-7
v_call: TRBV9
clone_size: few
d_call: TRBD1
cdr3_nt: TGTGCCAGCAGCGAGAGGGACAGGGGATCCTACGAGCAGTACTTC
cdr3_aa: CASSERDRGSYEQYF

j_call: TRBJ2-1
v_call: TRBV2
clone_size: .
d_call: TRBD1
cdr3_nt: TGTGCCAGCAGTGAAACAGGGGGGACCTACAATGAGCAGTTCTTC
cdr3_aa: CASSETGGTYNEQFF

j_call: TRBJ2-7
v_call: TRBV5-5
clone_size: .
d_call: .
cdr3_nt: TGTGCCAGCAGCTTGCGGGGGGCAGCGTCCTACGAGCAGTACTTC
cdr3_aa: CASSLRGAASYEQYF

j_call: TRBJ2-2
v_call: TRBV6-1
clone_size: .
d_call: TRBD2
cdr3_nt: TGTGCCAGCAGTGGCGCGCCGGGGGGGGGCGGGGAGCTGTTTTTT
cdr3_aa: CASSGAPGGGGELFF

j_call: TRBJ1-4
v_call: TRBV9
clone_size: .
d_call: .
cdr3_nt: TGTGCCAGCAGCGTAGATGCGGGTAGTGAAAAACTGTTTTTT
cdr3_aa: CASSVDAGSEKLFF

j_call: TRBJ2-1
v_call: TRBV7-2
clone_size: .
d_call: TRBD2
cdr3_nt: TGTGCCAGCAGCTTAGTACCGAGCGGGAGCTCCTACAATGAGCAGTTCTTC
cdr3_aa: CASSLVPSGSSYNEQFF